The TCR beta chain described here comes from a study of cytomegalovirus exposure and HLA in healthy donors. A remark on this clone: Its specificity is not known.

Study findings and constraints: The study put roughly 160 TCR beta chains on its list as cytomegalovirus-associated. Most TCR sequences proved rare, with some public TCRs found in many donors. The TCR clusters that emerged in the first cohort tended, a later analysis found, to co-occur in the 95 to 150 validation repertoires.

TCRdb's table, derived via immunoSEQ multiplex PCR, lists solely in-frame clones and lacks some. Of 85,000 to 130,000 clones listed, roughly 90% were seen once; the top ten hold 1.8%. The germline CDR1 and CDR2 sequences are SGHAT and FQNNGV. Germline trimming cut 1 base from V and 5 bases from J; bases unmatched to any gene: 8. The CDR3 totals 18 residues. The donors formed part of the 120-subject validation cohort, distinct from the 666-subject first cohort. Material for sequencing was PBMCs. The chain is built from TRBV11-2 and TRBJ2-1; TRBD2 matches at 13 bases. This TCR came from a woman under 30 in good health and CMV-seropositive. The CDR3 sequence is CASSLAYFTSGGDNEQFF. The CDR3 coding sequence is TGTGCCAGCAGCTTAGCCTACTTTACTAGCGGGGGGGACAATGAGCAGTTCTTC.